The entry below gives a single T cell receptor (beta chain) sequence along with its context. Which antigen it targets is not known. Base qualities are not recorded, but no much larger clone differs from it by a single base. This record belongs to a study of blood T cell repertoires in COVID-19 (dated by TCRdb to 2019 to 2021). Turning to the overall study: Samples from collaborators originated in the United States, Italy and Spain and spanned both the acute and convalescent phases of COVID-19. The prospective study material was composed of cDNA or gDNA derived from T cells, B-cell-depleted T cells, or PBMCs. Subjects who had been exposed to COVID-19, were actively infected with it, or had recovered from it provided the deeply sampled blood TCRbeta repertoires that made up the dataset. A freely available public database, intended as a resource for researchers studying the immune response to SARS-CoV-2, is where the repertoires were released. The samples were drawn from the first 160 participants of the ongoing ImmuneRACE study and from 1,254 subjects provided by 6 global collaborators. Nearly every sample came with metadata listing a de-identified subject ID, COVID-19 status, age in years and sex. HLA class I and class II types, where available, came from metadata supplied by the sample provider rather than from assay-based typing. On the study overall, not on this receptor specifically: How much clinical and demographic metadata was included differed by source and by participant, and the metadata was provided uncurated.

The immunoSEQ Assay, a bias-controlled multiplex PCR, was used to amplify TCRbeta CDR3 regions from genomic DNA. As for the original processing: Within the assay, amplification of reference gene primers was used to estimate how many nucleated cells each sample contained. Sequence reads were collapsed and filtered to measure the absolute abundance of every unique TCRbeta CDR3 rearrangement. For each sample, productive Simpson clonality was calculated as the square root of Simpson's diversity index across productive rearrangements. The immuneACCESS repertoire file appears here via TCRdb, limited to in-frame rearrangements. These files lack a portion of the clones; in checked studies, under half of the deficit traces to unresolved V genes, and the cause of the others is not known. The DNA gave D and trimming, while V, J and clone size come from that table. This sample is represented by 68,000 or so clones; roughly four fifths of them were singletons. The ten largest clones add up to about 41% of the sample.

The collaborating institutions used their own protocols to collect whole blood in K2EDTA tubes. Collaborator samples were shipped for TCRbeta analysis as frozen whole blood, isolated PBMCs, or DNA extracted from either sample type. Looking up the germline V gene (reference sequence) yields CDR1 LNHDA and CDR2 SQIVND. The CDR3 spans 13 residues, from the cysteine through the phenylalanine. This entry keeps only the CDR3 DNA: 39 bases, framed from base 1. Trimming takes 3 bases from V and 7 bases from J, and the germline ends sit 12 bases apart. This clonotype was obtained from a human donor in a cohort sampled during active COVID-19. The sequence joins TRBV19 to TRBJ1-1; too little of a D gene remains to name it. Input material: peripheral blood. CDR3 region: CASSIRRTGEAFF. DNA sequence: TGTGCCAGTAGTATCCGGCGGACTGGTGAAGCTTTCTTT.